This TCR beta chain is drawn from a study of early T cells in non-severe SARS-CoV-2 infection. Study overall: RNA in bulk from unsorted whole blood was sequenced, and chains were unpaired.

Attached unique molecular identifiers marked individual cDNA molecules. Each CDR3 protein gets one entry after TCRdb re-called the 5' RACE reads with MiXCR. The table has under 60,000 distinct CDR3 sequences, around 10% seen once. Study-wide findings and caveats: Sequences matched to VDJdb favored anti-spike CD8 responses, while private and CD4 specificities were missed.

The V end was cut by 5 bases, the J end by 2 bases, with 15 bases between. The CDR3 runs to 15 residues. The germline V gene encodes CDR1 PRHDT and CDR2 FYEKMQ (reference sequence). The table lists this clonotype with a few counts. Antigen unknown. The source is an adult who was a healthcare worker with PCR-confirmed SARS-CoV-2 infection or an uninfected control (not recorded which). The sequencing here drew on whole blood, taken at baseline. The chain has TRBV13 and TRBJ1-2; D remains unclear. CDR3 bases: TGTGCCAGCAGCACCCGACCGAGCCCGAACTATGGCTACACCTTC. Its translation is CASSTRPSPNYGYTF.